This T cell receptor (beta chain) appears in the sequencing data of a study of CD8 T cells in Susac syndrome. Findings of the study overall: The total CD8+ repertoires contained about 16 Susac-specific public clones, and the CD8+ TEMRA repertoires contained five.

It was with random hexamers that 0.5 to 1 ug RNA was reverse transcribed. TCRdb re-called the immunoSEQ multiplex PCR reads through MiXCR, storing one row per CDR3 protein. The sample contains about 83,000 distinct CDR3 sequences, approximately 96% of which appear only once. This CDR3 has 14 amino acids. The V gene lost 3 bases and the J gene lost 6 bases, with 12 bases spanning the gap. As regards this clonotype: The antigen is not known.

The sequencing sample was made of CD8+ T cells from PBMCs. The source of this sequence is a human donor with Susac syndrome. V gene TRBV12-3 or TRBV12-4 combines with J gene TRBJ2-1; D not resolved. CDR3 DNA sequence: TGTGCCAGCAGTTTTTGGGAAGTCCCCAATGAGCAGTTCTTC. Translating it yields CASSFWEVPNEQFF.